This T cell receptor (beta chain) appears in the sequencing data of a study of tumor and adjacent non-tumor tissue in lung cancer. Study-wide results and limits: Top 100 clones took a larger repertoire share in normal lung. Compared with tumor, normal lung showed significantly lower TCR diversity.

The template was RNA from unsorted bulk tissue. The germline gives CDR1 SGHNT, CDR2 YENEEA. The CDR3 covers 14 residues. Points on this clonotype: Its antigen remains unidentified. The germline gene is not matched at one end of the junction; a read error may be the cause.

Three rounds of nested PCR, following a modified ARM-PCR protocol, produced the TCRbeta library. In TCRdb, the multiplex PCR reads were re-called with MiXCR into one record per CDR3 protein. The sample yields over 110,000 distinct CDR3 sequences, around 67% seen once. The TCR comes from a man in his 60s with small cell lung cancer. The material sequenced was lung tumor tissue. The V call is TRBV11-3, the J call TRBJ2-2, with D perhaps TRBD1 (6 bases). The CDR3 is CARSSDSQIGELFF. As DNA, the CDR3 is TGTGCCCGCAGTTCGGACAGTCAGATCGGGGAGCTGTTTTTT.